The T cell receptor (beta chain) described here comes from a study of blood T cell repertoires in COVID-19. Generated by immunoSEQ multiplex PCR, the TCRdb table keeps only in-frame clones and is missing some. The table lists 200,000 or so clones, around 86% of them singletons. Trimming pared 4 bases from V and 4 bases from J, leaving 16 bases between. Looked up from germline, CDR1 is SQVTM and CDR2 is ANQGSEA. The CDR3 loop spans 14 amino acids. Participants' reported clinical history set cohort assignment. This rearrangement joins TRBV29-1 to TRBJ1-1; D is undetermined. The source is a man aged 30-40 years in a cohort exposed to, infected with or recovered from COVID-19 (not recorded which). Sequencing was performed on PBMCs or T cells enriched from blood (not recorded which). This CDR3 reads CSVAPLVSGTEAFF. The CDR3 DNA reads TGCAGCGTTGCGCCGCTCGTTAGCGGCACTGAAGCTTTCTTT. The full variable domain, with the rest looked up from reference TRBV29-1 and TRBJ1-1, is SAVISQKPSRDICQRGTSLTIQCQVDSQVTMMFWYRQQPGQSLTLIATANQGSEATYESGFVIDKFPISRPNLTFSTLTVSNMSPEDSSIYLCSVAPLVSGTEAFFGQGTRLTVV.